This T cell receptor (beta chain) appears in the sequencing data of a study of T-cell reconstitution after alpha-beta-depleted transplantation in children (dated by TCRdb to the mid-2010s). Background on the whole study: Using TCR repertoire profiling, the study followed T-cell immune reconstitution in a quantitative way in children after TCRalphabeta/CD19-depleted allogeneic hematopoietic cell transplantation.

Libraries were built with PCR. The run used an Illumina HiSeq 2500. To normalize quantification of the TCRbeta repertoire, the TCR libraries were built with molecular barcoding that relied on unique molecular identifiers. TCRdb reprocessed the public reads (quality trimming at Q25 with fastp, clone calling with MiXCR) and kept in-frame beta chains. Rows merge per CDR3 protein into single entries with the most common DNA and genes. This sample comprises 640,000 or so distinct CDR3 sequences, around 16% of them detected only once. Approximately 1% of the sample is in the top ten clones. This clonotype was picked up a small number of times. Its antigen is unknown. No base quality values were provided; no much bigger clone lies one nucleotide off. The CDR3 contains 16 residues, cysteine and phenylalanine counted. The retained sequence is limited to the CDR3, 48 bases, with the frame set at the first base. The germline V gene yields LGHNA for CDR1 and YSLEER for CDR2. The junction carries 12 bases between V and J, which are trimmed by 0 bases and 1 base respectively.

The sample was PBMCs from the stem cell graft donor, taken from the stem cell graft. This clonotype originated in a human donor who donated a stem cell graft to a child with acute myeloid leukemia. The chain is made from TRBV4-3 and TRBJ1-1, with an unclear D gene assignment. CDR3 loop: CASSQDRTGWNTEAFF. The DNA is TGCGCCAGCAGCCAAGATCGAACGGGGTGGAACACTGAAGCTTTCTTT.